This T cell receptor (beta chain) was identified during a study of blood T cell repertoires in COVID-19. Overall study context: Acute-phase and convalescent COVID-19 samples originated in the United States, Italy and Spain.

Trimming cost V 3 bases and J 13 bases; bases outside gene matches: 9. This CDR3 contains 15 residues. Germline loops: CDR1 LGHNA, CDR2 YSLEER. The protocol was immunoSEQ multiplex PCR, while the TCRdb copy is restricted to in-frame clones and leaves out a portion. Here the sample spans more than 250,000 clones, roughly 90% being singletons. Enrollees, roughly 18 to 89 years old, lived in about two dozen US areas. Which cohort a participant joined came from the clinical history participants gave. Donors of Cohort 3 who recovered were those that had two negative PCRs, clearance, or symptom resolution. The clonotype was recovered from a woman younger than 45 who had recovered from COVID-19. Sample: PBMCs or T cells enriched from blood (not recorded which). The chain carries TRBV4-3 and TRBJ2-3; 14 bases align to TRBD2. CDR3 loop: CASSQETGTSGRKYF. The CDR3, as DNA: TGCGCCAGCAGCCAGGAAACCGGGACTAGCGGGAGAAAGTATTTT.